This T cell receptor (beta chain) was profiled in a study of blood T cell repertoires in COVID-19. This clone was observed once. Data came from immunoSEQ multiplex PCR; TCRdb stores just in-frame clones and leaves some out. Here the sample spans about 15,000 clones, about 90% being singletons. Trimming took 5 bases from V and 2 from J; bases not matched to a gene: 11. Germline loops: CDR1 LNHDA, CDR2 SQIVND (reference sequence). The CDR3 is made up of 17 amino acids. This receptor was taken from a human donor in a cohort sampled during active COVID-19. The sample comprised peripheral blood. The chain carries TRBV19 and TRBJ2-5, with TRBD1 matching over 10 bases. The CDR3 DNA follows: TGTGCCAGTAGTGTGCGCAATGGGGGACAGGGGCAAGAGACCCAGTACTTC. It encodes CASSVRNGGQGQETQYF. Full variable domain (remainder filled in from reference TRBV19 and TRBJ2-5): DGGITQSPKYLFRKEGQNVTLSCEQNLNHDAMYWYRQDPGQGLRLIYYSQIVNDFQKGDIAEGYSVSREKKESFPLTVTSAQKNPTAFYLCASSVRNGGQGQETQYFGPGTRLLVL.